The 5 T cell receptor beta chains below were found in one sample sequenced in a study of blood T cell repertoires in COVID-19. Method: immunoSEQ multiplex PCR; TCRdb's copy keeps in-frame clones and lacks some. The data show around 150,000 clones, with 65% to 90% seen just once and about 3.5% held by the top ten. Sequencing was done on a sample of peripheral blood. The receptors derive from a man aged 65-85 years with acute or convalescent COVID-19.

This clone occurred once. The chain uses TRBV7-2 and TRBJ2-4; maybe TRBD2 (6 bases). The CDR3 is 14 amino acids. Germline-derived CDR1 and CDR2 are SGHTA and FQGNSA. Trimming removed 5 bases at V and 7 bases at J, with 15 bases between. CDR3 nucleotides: TGTGCCAGCAGCGTCCGGGACTCAGGCAACATTCAGTACTTC. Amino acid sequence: CASSVRDSGNIQYF.

This CDR3 reads CASRKQGPGEKLFF. The CDR3 nucleotides read TGTGCCAGCAGAAAACAGGGGCCGGGCGAAAAACTGTTTTTT. The chain joins TRBV7-2 to TRBJ1-4; 7 positions agree with TRBD1. The J segment lost 8 bases and the V segment lost 6 bases, leaving 9 bases of the junction unmatched. The CDR3 contains 14 residues. Germline V gives CDR1 SGHTA, CDR2 FQGNSA.

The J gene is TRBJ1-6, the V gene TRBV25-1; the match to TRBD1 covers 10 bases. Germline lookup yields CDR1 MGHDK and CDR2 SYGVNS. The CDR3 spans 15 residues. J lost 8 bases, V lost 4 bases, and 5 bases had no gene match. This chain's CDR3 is CASSGQGQGYSPLHF. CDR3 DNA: TGTGCCAGCAGTGGACAGGGACAGGGGTATTCACCCCTCCACTTT.

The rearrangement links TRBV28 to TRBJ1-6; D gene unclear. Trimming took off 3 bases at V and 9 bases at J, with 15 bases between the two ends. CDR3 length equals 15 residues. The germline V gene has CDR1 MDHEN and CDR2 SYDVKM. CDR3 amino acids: CASSFSTPSGSPLHF. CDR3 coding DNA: TGTGCCAGCAGTTTCTCAACTCCCTCGGGTTCACCCCTCCACTTT.

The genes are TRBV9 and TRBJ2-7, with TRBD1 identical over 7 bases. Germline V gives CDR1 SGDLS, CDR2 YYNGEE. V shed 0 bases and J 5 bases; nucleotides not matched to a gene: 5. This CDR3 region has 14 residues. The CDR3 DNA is TGTGCCAGCAGCGTAGGACAGGGAATCCACGAGCAGTACTTC. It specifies CASSVGQGIHEQYF.